Listed below are T cell receptor beta chains from one sample, sequenced in a study of control samples from healthy donors and cancer patients. Some clones are missing from TCRdb's copy, which holds only in-frame ones; the method was immunoSEQ multiplex PCR. Altogether around 130,000 clones are present, about 87% being singletons, with the ten largest covering about an eighth. Specimen: blood. The receptor set was obtained from a man aged 30 to 45 in good health. Both conserved end residues are part of each CDR3. The D gene is left open where the match is weak. Size values are once, few and many counts, or a class for expanded clones, and some rows have none.

d_call	v_call	clone_size	j_call	cdr3_aa	cdr3_nt
.	TRBV2	.	TRBJ2-5	CASSEGGETQYF	TGTGCCAGCAGTGAGGGAGGAGAGACCCAGTACTTC
.	TRBV2	.	TRBJ1-3	CASIGGWRSSGNTIYF	TGTGCCAGCATAGGGGGGTGGCGGAGCTCTGGAAACACCATATATTTT
.	TRBV6-1	.	TRBJ1-2	CASRELYSLRKGHGYTF	TGTGCCAGCAGGGAATTATATTCGTTGAGAAAGGGGCATGGCTACACCTTC
.	TRBV11-2	.	TRBJ1-4	CASSLPGTATNEKLFF	TGTGCCAGCAGCTTACCAGGCACTGCAACTAATGAAAAACTGTTTTTT
.	TRBV2	many	TRBJ1-2	CASRGDGTNYGYTF	TGTGCCAGCAGGGGAGACGGTACTAACTATGGCTACACCTTC
.	TRBV5-1	once	TRBJ1-2	CASQGRTSNYGYTF	TGCGCCAGCCAGGGTCGAACCTCTAACTATGGCTACACCTTC
.	TRBV18	.	TRBJ1-3	CASSPSEGGLSGNTIYF	TGTGCCAGCTCACCTTCAGAGGGAGGTCTCTCTGGAAACACCATATATTTT
.	TRBV15	.	TRBJ1-2	CATSPIGAVSNFNYGYTF	TGTGCCACCAGCCCTATTGGTGCAGTTTCGAATTTTAACTATGGCTACACCTTC
.	TRBV11-2	.	TRBJ2-3	CASSRDRYTQYF	TGTGCCAGCAGCCGAGACAGGTATACGCAGTATTTT
TRBD1	TRBV29-1	.	TRBJ2-1	CSVELGTGDEQFF	TGCAGCGTTGAATTGGGGACAGGCGATGAGCAGTTCTTC
TRBD1	TRBV5-1	.	TRBJ1-6	CASRSLRQGRDNSPLHF	TGCGCCAGCAGGTCCCTGCGACAGGGGAGGGATAATTCACCCCTCCACTTT
.	TRBV2	.	TRBJ2-7	CASSPRVSSYEQYF	TGTGCCAGCAGCCCCCGGGTTAGCTCCTACGAGCAGTACTTC
TRBD1	TRBV20-1	.	TRBJ2-2	CSASNPGTVFTGELFF	TGCAGTGCTAGTAATCCCGGGACAGTCTTCACCGGGGAGCTGTTTTTT
.	TRBV7-3	.	TRBJ2-5	CASSLGGSGTGQETQYF	TGTGCCAGCAGCTTAGGGGGGAGCGGGACAGGCCAAGAGACCCAGTACTTC
.	TRBV6-5	.	TRBJ2-3	CASTPKDTQYF	TGTGCCAGCACTCCAAAGGATACGCAGTATTTT
TRBD2	TRBV4-2	.	TRBJ2-3	CASSQDKAGGPDTQYF	TGTGCCAGCAGCCAAGATAAGGCGGGGGGGCCAGATACGCAGTATTTT
TRBD1	TRBV3-1/TRBV3-2	.	TRBJ2-1	CASSQVSTGGGQFF	TGTGCCAGCAGCCAAGTTTCGACAGGGGGCGGACAGTTCTTC
.	TRBV5-8	.	TRBJ1-1	CASSFALQGSEAFF	TGTGCCAGCAGCTTTGCTCTTCAGGGTTCTGAAGCTTTCTTT
.	TRBV29-1	.	TRBJ2-5	CSVTKGGTTQETQYF	TGCAGCGTTACCAAGGGGGGGACAACCCAAGAGACCCAGTACTTC
TRBD1	TRBV5-1	.	TRBJ2-5	CASLTSPSTGGEETQYF	TGCGCCAGCCTCACGTCTCCTTCAACAGGGGGCGAAGAGACCCAGTACTTC
.	TRBV11-2	.	TRBJ1-1	CASSLDRPGLNTEAFF	TGTGCCAGCAGCTTAGATCGGCCAGGGCTCAACACTGAAGCTTTCTTT
TRBD2	TRBV29-1	.	TRBJ2-3	CSAADGLAGADTQYF	TGCAGCGCTGCCGATGGACTAGCGGGGGCAGATACGCAGTATTTT
TRBD2	TRBV10-1	.	TRBJ2-5	CASSESGGSETQYF	TGCGCCAGCAGTGAGTCGGGGGGGTCGGAGACCCAGTACTTC
.	TRBV12-3/TRBV12-4	.	TRBJ2-7	CASSLGEAYEQYF	TGTGCCAGCAGTTTGGGCGAGGCCTACGAGCAGTACTTC
.	TRBV14	once	TRBJ1-2	CASSQDSSRGYGYTF	TGTGCCAGCAGCCAAGATTCAAGCAGGGGATATGGCTACACCTTC
.	TRBV14	.	TRBJ1-1	CASSRLFGGLDTEAFF	TGTGCCAGCAGCCGTCTCTTTGGTGGGCTTGACACTGAAGCTTTCTTT
.	TRBV4-1	few	TRBJ1-5	CASSHNRAANQPQHF	TGCGCCAGCAGCCATAACAGGGCAGCTAATCAGCCCCAGCATTTT
TRBD1	TRBV5-5	.	TRBJ2-5	CASSYRDRDQETQYF	TGTGCCAGCAGCTACCGGGACAGGGACCAAGAGACCCAGTACTTC
TRBD1	TRBV3-1/TRBV3-2	.	TRBJ1-4	CASSQEGGQGGEKLFF	TGTGCCAGCAGCCAAGAAGGAGGACAGGGCGGTGAAAAACTGTTTTTT
.	TRBV12-3/TRBV12-4	.	TRBJ1-1	CASSLRSEAFF	TGTGCCAGCAGTTTACGGTCGGAAGCTTTCTTT
.	TRBV2	many	TRBJ1-6	CASSLHNSPLHF	TGTGCCAGCAGCCTGCATAATTCACCCCTCCACTTT
.	TRBV18	.	TRBJ1-2	CASSPPTEGYNYGYTF	TGTGCCAGCTCACCCCCCACAGAGGGCTACAACTATGGCTACACCTTC
.	TRBV6-6	.	TRBJ1-2	CASSYSSEGYTF	TGTGCCAGCAGTTACTCGAGCGAGGGCTACACCTTC
.	TRBV3-1/TRBV3-2	few	TRBJ1-1	CASSVGQWAEAFF	TGTGCCAGCAGCGTAGGACAGTGGGCTGAAGCTTTCTTT
.	TRBV30	.	TRBJ1-1	CAWSVQTDTEAFF	TGTGCCTGGAGTGTACAAACAGACACTGAAGCTTTCTTT
.	TRBV7-3	.	TRBJ1-2	CASSPLYGYTF	TGTGCCAGCAGCCCCCTCTATGGCTACACCTTC
.	TRBV30	once	TRBJ2-2	CAWSVWTTGELFF	TGTGCCTGGAGTGTTTGGACGACCGGGGAGCTGTTTTTT
.	TRBV6-5	.	TRBJ2-3	CASIRQGADTQYF	TGTGCCAGCATTCGGCAGGGAGCAGATACGCAGTATTTT
.	TRBV2	.	TRBJ2-2	CASRPTGYTGELFF	TGTGCCAGCAGACCCACAGGTTACACCGGGGAGCTGTTTTTT
.	TRBV9	once	TRBJ1-6	CASSVNSYNSPLHF	TGTGCCAGCAGCGTAAACAGCTATAATTCACCCCTCCACTTT
TRBD2	TRBV4-2	.	TRBJ2-3	CASSQDPGGGADTQYF	TGTGCCAGCAGCCAAGATCCGGGCGGGGGGGCCGATACGCAGTATTTT
.	TRBV9	few	TRBJ2-1	CASSTPLASYNEQFF	TGTGCCAGCAGCACCCCTTTGGCCTCCTACAATGAGCAGTTCTTC
TRBD1	TRBV19	few	TRBJ1-4	CASSTSGQGWYTF	TGTGCCAGTAGTACCTCGGGACAGGGTTGGTATACGTTT
TRBD2	TRBV7-2	.	TRBJ2-5	CASSYMRGGQETQYF	TGTGCCAGCAGTTACATGCGGGGGGGGCAAGAGACCCAGTACTTC
.	TRBV13	.	TRBJ1-5	CASSFQGDQPQHF	TGTGCCAGCAGCTTTCAGGGAGATCAGCCCCAGCATTTT
.	TRBV30	.	TRBJ1-1	CAWSRDANTEAFF	TGTGCCTGGAGTAGGGACGCGAACACTGAAGCTTTCTTT
TRBD2	TRBV3-1/TRBV3-2	.	TRBJ2-3	CASSPSGGTLTDTQYF	TGTGCCAGCAGCCCCTCGGGGGGGACTCTCACAGATACGCAGTATTTT
.	TRBV19	once	TRBJ1-1	CASKAQRTGNTEAFF	TGTGCCAGTAAAGCCCAGCGAACAGGGAATACTGAAGCTTTCTTT
.	TRBV18	once	TRBJ2-5	CASSPRGPQETQYF	TGTGCCAGCTCCCCCCGGGGGCCCCAAGAGACCCAGTACTTC
.	TRBV11-2	.	TRBJ1-4	CASSRFAGTNEKLFF	TGTGCCAGCAGCCGATTCGCAGGAACTAATGAAAAACTGTTTTTT
.	TRBV7-2	.	TRBJ2-7	CASSATTGDTYEQYF	TGTGCCAGCAGCGCCACGACAGGAGATACCTACGAGCAGTACTTC
.	TRBV24-1	once	TRBJ1-2	CATSDGHINYGYTF	TGTGCCACCAGTGATGGACATATAAACTATGGCTACACCTTC